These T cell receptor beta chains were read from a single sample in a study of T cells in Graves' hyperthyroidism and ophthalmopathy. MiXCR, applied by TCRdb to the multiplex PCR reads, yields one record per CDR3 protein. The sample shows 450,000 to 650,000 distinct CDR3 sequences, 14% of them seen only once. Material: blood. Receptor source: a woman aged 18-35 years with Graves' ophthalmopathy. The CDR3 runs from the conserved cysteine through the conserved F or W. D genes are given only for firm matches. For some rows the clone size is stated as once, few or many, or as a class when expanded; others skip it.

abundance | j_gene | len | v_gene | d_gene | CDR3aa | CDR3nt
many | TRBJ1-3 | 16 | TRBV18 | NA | CASSPVPGATGNTIYF | TGTGCCAGCTCACCGGTTCCAGGGGCTACTGGAAACACCATATATTTT
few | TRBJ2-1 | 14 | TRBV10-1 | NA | CASTFTSSYNEQFF | TGCGCCAGCACCTTTACTAGCTCCTACAATGAGCAGTTCTTC
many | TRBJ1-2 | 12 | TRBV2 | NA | CASSDRVYGYTF | TGTGCCAGCAGTGACAGGGTCTATGGCTACACCTTC
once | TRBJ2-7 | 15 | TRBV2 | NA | CAISEGGTALYEQYF | TGTGCCATCAGTGAAGGTGGGACGGCCTTATACGAGCAGTACTTC
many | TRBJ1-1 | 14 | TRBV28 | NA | CASRASAMNTEAFF | TGTGCCAGCAGAGCTTCAGCGATGAACACTGAAGCTTTCTTT
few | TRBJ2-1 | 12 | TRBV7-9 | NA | CASTTPNNEQFF | TGTGCCAGCACGACCCCAAACAATGAGCAGTTCTTC
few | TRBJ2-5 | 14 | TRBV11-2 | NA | CASSVGTFGETQYF | TGTGCCAGCAGCGTCGGGACCTTCGGAGAGACCCAGTACTTC
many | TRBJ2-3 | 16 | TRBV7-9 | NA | CASSPDRAPSPDTQYF | TGTGCCAGCAGCCCAGACAGAGCGCCTAGCCCAGATACGCAGTATTTT
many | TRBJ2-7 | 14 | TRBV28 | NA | CASLRQNRIYEQYF | TGTGCCAGCCTAAGACAGAATAGAATCTACGAGCAGTACTTC
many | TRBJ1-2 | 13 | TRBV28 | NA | CASSVQGDYGYTF | TGTGCCAGCAGTGTCCAGGGAGACTATGGCTACACCTTC
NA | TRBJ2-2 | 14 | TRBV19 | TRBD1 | CASIRGQHTGELFF | TGTGCCAGTATCCGGGGACAGCACACCGGGGAGCTGTTTTTT
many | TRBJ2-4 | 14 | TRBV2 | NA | CASSEYGTKNIQYF | TGTGCCAGCAGTGAATACGGGACCAAAAACATTCAGTACTTC
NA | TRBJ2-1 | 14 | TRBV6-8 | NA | CASSLGDSRGEQFF | TGTGCCAGCAGCCTCGGGGACTCACGGGGTGAGCAGTTCTTC
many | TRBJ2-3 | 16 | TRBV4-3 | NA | CASSQDGLGGTDTQYF | TGCGCCAGCAGCCAAGATGGGCTGGGGGGCACAGATACGCAGTATTTT
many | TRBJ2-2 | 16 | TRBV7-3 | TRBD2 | CASSLWTRVPPGELFF | TGTGCCAGCAGCCTATGGACTAGAGTCCCGCCCGGGGAGCTGTTTTTT
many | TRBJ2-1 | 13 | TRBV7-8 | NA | CASSLWSDNEQFF | TGTGCCAGCAGCTTATGGTCCGACAATGAGCAGTTCTTC
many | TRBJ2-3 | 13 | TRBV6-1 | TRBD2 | CASRGLAAHTQYF | TGTGCCAGCAGGGGACTAGCGGCGCATACGCAGTATTTT
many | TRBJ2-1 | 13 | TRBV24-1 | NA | CATSAGHYNEQFF | TGTGCCACCAGTGCGGGGCATTACAATGAGCAGTTCTTC
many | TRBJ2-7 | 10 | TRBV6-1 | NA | CASIHGEQYF | TGTGCCAGCATCCATGGCGAGCAGTACTTC
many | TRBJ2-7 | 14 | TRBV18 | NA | CASSPSPGSYEQYF | TGTGCCAGCTCACCCTCCCCTGGCTCCTACGAGCAGTACTTC
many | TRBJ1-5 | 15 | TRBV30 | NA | CAWSPAPGFNQPQHF | TGTGCCTGGAGTCCCGCTCCAGGGTTCAATCAGCCCCAGCATTTT
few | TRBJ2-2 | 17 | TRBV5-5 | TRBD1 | CASSSGQGFLGTGELFF | TGTGCCAGCAGCTCGGGACAGGGGTTTTTGGGCACCGGGGAGCTGTTTTTT
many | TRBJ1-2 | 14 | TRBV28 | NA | CASSLSLNYYGYTF | TGTGCCAGCAGTTTATCCTTAAATTACTATGGCTACACCTTC
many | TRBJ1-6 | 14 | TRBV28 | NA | CASTYRVYNSPLHF | TGTGCCAGCACCTACAGGGTCTATAATTCACCCCTCCACTTT
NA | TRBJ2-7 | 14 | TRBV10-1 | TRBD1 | CASTPDRAPYEQYF | TGCGCCAGCACCCCCGACAGGGCCCCCTACGAGCAGTACTTC
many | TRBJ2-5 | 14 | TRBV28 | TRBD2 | CASSSGTSGRAQYF | TGTGCCAGCAGTTCCGGGACTAGCGGGAGGGCCCAGTACTTC
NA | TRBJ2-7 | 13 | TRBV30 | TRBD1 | CASRDRATYEQYF | TGTGCCTCGAGGGACAGGGCCACCTACGAGCAGTACTTC
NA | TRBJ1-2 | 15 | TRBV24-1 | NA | CATSDPGRSFYGYTF | TGTGCCACCAGTGATCCCGGACGGAGCTTCTATGGCTACACCTTC
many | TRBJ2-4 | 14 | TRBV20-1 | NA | CSAAPVGAKNIQYF | TGCAGTGCCGCCCCAGTGGGAGCCAAAAACATTCAGTACTTC
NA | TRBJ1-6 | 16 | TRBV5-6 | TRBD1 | CASSLTGTGDNSPLHF | TGTGCCAGCAGCCTCACCGGGACAGGGGATAATTCACCCCTCCACTTT
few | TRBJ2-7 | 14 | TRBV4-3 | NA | CASSQVPNHYEQYF | TGCGCCAGCAGCCAAGTACCGAACCACTACGAGCAGTACTTC
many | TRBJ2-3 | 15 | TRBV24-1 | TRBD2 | CATSDWGLATDTQYF | TGTGCCACCAGTGATTGGGGACTAGCGACAGATACGCAGTATTTT
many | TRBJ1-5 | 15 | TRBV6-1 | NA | CASQTVEFGNQPQHF | TGTGCCAGCCAGACGGTGGAATTTGGCAATCAGCCCCAGCATTTT
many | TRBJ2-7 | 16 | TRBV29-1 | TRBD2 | CSVEDREGNRTYEQYF | TGCAGCGTTGAAGACAGGGAGGGGAATAGGACCTACGAGCAGTACTTC
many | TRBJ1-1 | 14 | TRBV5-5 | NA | CASSPGRTNTEAFF | TGTGCCAGCAGCCCTGGACGAACGAACACTGAAGCTTTCTTT
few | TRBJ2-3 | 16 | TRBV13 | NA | CASRHTIGGPGDTQYF | TGTGCCAGCAGACATACCATCGGAGGGCCTGGAGATACGCAGTATTTT
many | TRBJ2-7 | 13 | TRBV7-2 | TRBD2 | CASSFKRDGEQYF | TGTGCCAGCAGCTTTAAGCGGGACGGAGAGCAGTACTTC
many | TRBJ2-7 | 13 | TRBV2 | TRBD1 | CASNPGQGAEQYF | TGTGCCAGCAACCCAGGACAGGGGGCCGAGCAGTACTTC
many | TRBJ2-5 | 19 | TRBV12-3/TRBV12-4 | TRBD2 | CASSLVFTPGLADQETQYF | TGTGCCAGCAGTTTAGTGTTTACTCCGGGACTAGCGGACCAAGAGACCCAGTACTTC
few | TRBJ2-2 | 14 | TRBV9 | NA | CASSSSDRTGELFF | TGTGCCAGCAGTTCCTCGGACAGAACCGGGGAGCTGTTTTTT
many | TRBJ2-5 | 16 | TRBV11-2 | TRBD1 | CASSSPGQGDQETQYF | TGTGCCAGCAGCTCCCCAGGACAGGGGGACCAAGAGACCCAGTACTTC
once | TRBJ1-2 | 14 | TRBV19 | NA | CASSSRPGSAGYTF | TGTGCCAGTAGTTCGCGGCCCGGATCTGCTGGCTACACCTTC
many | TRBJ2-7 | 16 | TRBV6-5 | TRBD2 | CASSYGLAGGPDEQYF | TGTGCCAGCAGTTACGGACTAGCGGGAGGACCCGACGAGCAGTACTTC
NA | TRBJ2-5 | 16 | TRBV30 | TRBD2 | CAWGRGLAGGEETQYF | TGTGCCTGGGGACGGGGACTAGCGGGAGGGGAAGAGACCCAGTACTTC
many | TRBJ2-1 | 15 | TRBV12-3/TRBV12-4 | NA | CASSPQGGIHNEQFF | TGTGCCAGCAGTCCCCAGGGGGGCATACACAATGAGCAGTTCTTC
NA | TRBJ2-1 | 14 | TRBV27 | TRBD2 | CASRRLAGGDEQFF | TGTGCCAGCAGACGACTAGCGGGAGGGGATGAGCAGTTCTTC
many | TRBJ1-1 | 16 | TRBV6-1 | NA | CASSEQRTSGPMKAFF | TGTGCCAGCAGTGAACAACGGACTAGCGGCCCGATGAAAGCTTTCTTT
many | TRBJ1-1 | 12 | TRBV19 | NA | CATRRGASEAFF | TGTGCCACTAGGAGGGGGGCTTCTGAAGCTTTCTTT
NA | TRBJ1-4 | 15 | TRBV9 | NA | CASSVMGREEEKLFF | TGTGCCAGCAGCGTAATGGGCAGGGAGGAGGAAAAACTGTTTTTT
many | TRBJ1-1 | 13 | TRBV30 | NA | CAWSTGFNPEAFF | TGTGCCTGGAGTACAGGGTTCAACCCTGAAGCTTTCTTT
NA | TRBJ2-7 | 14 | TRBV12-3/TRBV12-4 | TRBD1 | CASTLRDRGHEQYF | TGTGCCAGCACCCTTCGGGACAGGGGTCACGAGCAGTACTTC
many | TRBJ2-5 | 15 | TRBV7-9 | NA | CASTNQGSGGETQYF | TGTGCCAGCACCAACCAGGGATCGGGTGGTGAGACCCAGTACTTC
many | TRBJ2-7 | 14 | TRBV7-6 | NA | CASSPLEANYEQYF | TGTGCCAGCAGCCCACTAGAGGCCAACTACGAGCAGTACTTC
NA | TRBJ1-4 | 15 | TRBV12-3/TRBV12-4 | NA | CASRPTGTSNEKLFF | TGTGCCAGCAGACCTACAGGGACTTCCAATGAAAAACTGTTTTTT
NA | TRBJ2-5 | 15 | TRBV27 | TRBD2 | CASSGTSGRRETQYF | TGTGCCAGCAGTGGGACTAGCGGGAGAAGAGAGACCCAGTACTTC
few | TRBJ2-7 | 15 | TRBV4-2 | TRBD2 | CASSQGRLAGNEQYF | TGTGCCAGCAGCCAAGGGCGACTAGCCGGCAACGAGCAGTACTTC
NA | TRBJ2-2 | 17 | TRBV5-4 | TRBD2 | CASSLPWGSGRIGELFF | TGTGCCAGCAGCTTGCCCTGGGGGAGCGGGAGAATCGGGGAGCTGTTTTTT
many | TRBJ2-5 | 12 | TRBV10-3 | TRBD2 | CAISLGGETQYF | TGTGCCATCTCCCTCGGGGGGGAGACCCAGTACTTC
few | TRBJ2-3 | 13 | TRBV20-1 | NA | CSAVTNSGGTQYF | TGCAGTGCTGTTACTAACAGTGGGGGTACGCAGTATTTT